This T cell receptor (beta chain) was recovered during a study of cytomegalovirus exposure and HLA in healthy donors. Study summary: In an early release, HLA-typed donors contributed tens of millions of unique TCR sequences.

Use of 60 Vbeta and 13 Jbeta primers characterized the PCR. Measured with immunoSEQ multiplex PCR; TCRdb has only the in-frame clones, and not every one. The sample lists more than 90,000 clones; less than 80% were seen once. Only one count was recorded for this clone. V lost 3 bases, J lost 5 bases, and 15 bases stayed unmatched. This CDR3 region has 17 residues. Germline lookup yields CDR1 ENHRY and CDR2 SYGVKD. This clonotype was sampled from a man aged 40-49 years in good health and CMV-seronegative. The rearrangement joins TRBV10-3 to TRBJ2-5; 7 bases are a match to TRBD2. Material: PBMCs. The CDR3 here is CAISDPAASGSKETQYF. The CDR3 DNA reads TGTGCCATCAGTGACCCGGCGGCTAGCGGTTCGAAGGAGACCCAGTACTTC.